This T cell receptor beta chain comes out of a study of blood T cell repertoires in COVID-19. This clone was observed once. The method was immunoSEQ multiplex PCR; TCRdb's version includes in-frame clones alone and lacks a portion of them. The table includes roughly 400,000 clones, 88% detected once. Germline CDR1 reads LNHNV; CDR2 reads YYDKDF (reference sequence). V was pared by 4 bases and J by 0 bases, with 10 bases between. The CDR3 length is 14 residues. Sequencing was done on a sample of PBMCs or T cells enriched from blood (not recorded which). The gene calls are TRBV15 and TRBJ2-7; TRBD1 might be the D (6 bases). The sequence came from a woman aged 18-29 years who had been exposed to COVID-19. The CDR3: CATSKTGFSYEQYF. In DNA, the CDR3 is TGTGCCACCAGCAAGACAGGCTTCTCCTACGAGCAGTACTTC.